The 17 T cell receptor beta chains presented below share a single source sample, sequenced in a study of regulatory T cells in long-lasting Graves disease. Arm-PCR with iRepertoire HTBI primers amplified the CDR3 regions for these TCR beta libraries. TCRdb reprocessed the multiplex PCR reads with MiXCR, giving one entry per CDR3 protein. The sample has about 470,000 distinct CDR3 sequences; under 15% are singletons. Specified time point: newly diagnosed GD, antithyroid drugs for less than 3 months. Extracted PBMC RNA gave rise to the TCR library. Another study also made use of these data, one on T cells in Graves' hyperthyroidism and ophthalmopathy.

The source material was peripheral blood mononuclear cells (PBMCs), sampled at new diagnosis, from a patient treated with antithyroid drugs. The source is a woman in her thirties with Graves disease.

This clonotype was observed a few times. The chain joins TRBV4-2 to TRBJ2-3, with D possibly being TRBD2 (5 bases). Trimming took off 0 bases at V and 1 base at J, with 11 bases between the two ends. Germline V gene sequence: CDR1 LGHNA, CDR2 YNFKEQ. The CDR3 length is 16 residues. CDR3: CASSQDTTGGTDTQYF. DNA for the CDR3: TGTGCCAGCAGCCAAGACACCACCGGGGGCACAGATACGCAGTATTTT.

CDR3 sequence reads: CASSKGTSGENIQYF. CDR3 nucleotides: TGCGCCAGCAGCAAGGGGACTAGCGGAGAAAACATTCAGTACTTC. The chain couples TRBV10-1 to TRBJ2-4, with 11 nucleotides matching TRBD2. Germline V gives CDR1 WNHNN, CDR2 SYGVQD (reference sequence). With V trimmed by 6 bases and J by 5 bases, 6 bases remained unmatched. This CDR3 spans 15 amino acids.

The chain combines TRBV5-1 with TRBJ2-7; 10 positions agree with TRBD2. This CDR3 spans 14 amino acids. Germline-derived CDR1 and CDR2 are SGHRS and YFSETQ. Trimming removed 4 bases from V and 5 bases from J; junction bases left unmatched: 6. CDR3 protein: CASSPDSGGDEQYF. DNA of the CDR3: TGCGCCAGCAGCCCGGACAGCGGGGGGGACGAGCAGTACTTC.

This clonotype was found many times. The rearrangement joins TRBV7-9 to TRBJ2-7, with D tentatively TRBD1 or TRBD2 (5 bases each). Trimming pared 8 bases from V and 2 bases from J, leaving 7 bases between. The CDR3 length is 11 residues. Per germline, CDR1 SEHNR and CDR2 FQNEAQ (reference sequence). The CDR3 reads CASVGAYEQYF. In DNA, the CDR3 is TGTGCCAGCGTGGGGGCCTACGAGCAGTACTTC.

This clonotype was detected ten times or more. The chain employs TRBV6-2 or TRBV6-3 and TRBJ1-1; 8 nucleotides line up with TRBD1. Germline V gene data show CDR1 as MNHEY and CDR2 as SVGEGT. V trimming: 4 bases; J trimming: 5 bases; junction bases outside the gene matches: 6. The CDR3 totals 14 residues. CDR3 protein: CASSSGQGRTEAFF. DNA for the CDR3: TGTGCCAGCAGTTCCGGACAGGGCCGTACTGAAGCTTTCTTT.

This clonotype appeared many times. The rearrangement uses TRBV30 and TRBJ2-7; D is possibly TRBD2 (5 bases). V gave up 5 bases and J gave up 2 bases, with 13 bases separating them. Germline V gives CDR1 GTSNPN, CDR2 SVGIG (reference sequence). The CDR3 extends over 13 amino acids. CDR3 protein: CAWSTGIAYEQYF. The DNA of the CDR3 is TGTGCCTGGTCCACCGGGATCGCCTACGAGCAGTACTTC.

The genes are TRBV10-2 and TRBJ1-5, with 7 bases matching TRBD1. This CDR3 region has 14 residues. The germline V gene has CDR1 WSHSY and CDR2 SAAADI. The V and J ends lost 6 bases and 3 bases, in that order; junction bases with no gene match: 5. The CDR3, as DNA: TGCGCCAGCAGATCCCAGGGGGTCAATCAGCCCCAGCATTTT. This encodes CASRSQGVNQPQHF.

This clonotype was seen at least ten times. This chain links TRBV28 with TRBJ1-5; D may be TRBD1 (5 bases). The CDR3 contains 16 residues. The V gene lost 3 bases and the J gene lost 5 bases, with 17 bases spanning the gap. Germline V gives CDR1 MDHEN, CDR2 SYDVKM. Here the CDR3 reads CASSFGGLRGDQPQHF. The CDR3 DNA reads TGTGCCAGCAGTTTTGGGGGACTTCGGGGAGATCAGCCCCAGCATTTT. The full variable domain, in which reference TRBV28 and TRBJ1-5 provide the parts outside the CDR3, is DVKVTQSSRYLVKRTGEKVFLECVQDMDHENMFWYRQDPGLGLRLIYFSYDVKMKEKGDIPEGYSVSREKKERFSLILESASTNQTSMYLCASSFGGLRGDQPQHFGDGTRLSIL.

This clonotype appeared many times. The chain is built from TRBV20-1 and TRBJ2-3; maybe TRBD2 (6 bases). Germline V gene data show CDR1 as DFQATT and CDR2 as SNEGSKA (reference sequence). The V end lost 0 bases, the J end lost 4 bases, and 17 bases lay between the germline ends. The CDR3 consists of 16 residues. The CDR3 sequence is CSARDWGLIGADTQYF. CDR3 sequence (DNA): TGCAGTGCTAGAGATTGGGGACTGATCGGCGCAGATACGCAGTATTTT.

In its sample, this clonotype was seen many times. V is TRBV28 and J is TRBJ2-1, with a tentative D call TRBD1 (6 bases). The CDR3 loop spans 15 amino acids. The V end lost 5 bases, the J end lost 8 bases, and 19 bases lay between the germline ends. Looked up from germline, CDR1 is MDHEN and CDR2 is SYDVKM. The CDR3 sequence: CASSERGYPPYEQFF. The CDR3 DNA follows: TGTGCCAGCAGTGAGAGGGGGTACCCCCCCTATGAGCAGTTCTTC.

This clonotype turned up a few times. This chain links TRBV27 with TRBJ2-7; 9 positions agree with TRBD1. The germline V gene has CDR1 MNHEY and CDR2 SMNVEV (reference sequence). The CDR3 spans 16 residues. V trimming: 3 bases; J trimming: 7 bases; junction bases outside the gene matches: 13. CDR3 in amino acids: CASSFKRGQGLGEQYF. In DNA, the CDR3 is TGTGCCAGCAGTTTTAAAAGAGGACAGGGGTTGGGGGAGCAGTACTTC.

Details on this clonotype: It may be a read error: a sequence one base away is much more abundant. The rearrangement uses TRBV12-3 or TRBV12-4 and TRBJ1-1, with 11 bases aligning to TRBD1. The CDR3 consists of 13 residues. The CDR3 region is CAGSFGTGGQAFF. CDR3 DNA: TGTGCCGGCAGTTTTGGGACAGGGGGGCAAGCTTTCTTT.

V gene TRBV7-2 combines with J gene TRBJ2-7, with D perhaps TRBD2 (6 bases). Germline-derived CDR1 and CDR2 are SGHTA and FQGNSA. The CDR3 has 14 amino acids. The V end lost 5 bases, the J end lost 0 bases, and 11 bases lay between the germline ends. DNA of the CDR3: TGTGCCAGCAGCCACCTGACTAGCTCCTACGAGCAGTACTTC. It codes for CASSHLTSSYEQYF.

This rearrangement joins TRBV7-3 to TRBJ1-4, with 7 bases matching TRBD1. Germline-derived CDR1 and CDR2 are SGHTA and FQGTGA. With V trimmed by 5 bases and J by 1 base, 4 bases remained unmatched. The CDR3 extends over 15 amino acids. CDR3 in amino acids: CASSLQGGTNEKLFF. CDR3 coding DNA: TGTGCCAGCAGCCTTCAGGGGGGAACTAATGAAAAACTGTTTTTT.

In its sample, this clonotype was seen a few times. The chain joins TRBV9 to TRBJ1-6; 9 bases agree with TRBD1. The CDR3 runs to 14 residues. The germline CDR1 and CDR2 sequences are SGDLS and YYNGEE. With V trimmed by 3 bases and J by 9 bases, 4 bases remained unmatched. CDR3 coding DNA: TGTGCCAGCAGCGCGGGGACAGGGACTTCACCCCTCCACTTT. It codes for CASSAGTGTSPLHF.

This clonotype was detected many times. CDR3 loop: CASSLMPLRGEETQYF. The DNA of the CDR3 is TGTGCCAGCAGTTTGATGCCGCTAAGGGGGGAAGAGACCCAGTACTTC. The V gene is TRBV27, the J gene TRBJ2-5; D could derive from TRBD1 or TRBD2 (6 bases each). The V and J ends lost 3 bases and 3 bases respectively, with 17 bases between them. CDR1 is MNHEY and CDR2 is SMNVEV in the germline V gene (reference sequence). This CDR3 region has 16 residues.

In its sample, this clonotype was seen a few times. For the CDR3, the DNA is TGTGCCAGCAGCGTAGGGGAGATAGCGGGGTCCTACAATGAGCAGTTCTTC. Its protein product is CASSVGEIAGSYNEQFF. The chain links TRBV9 to TRBJ2-1, with 8 positions matching TRBD2. The ends lost 0 bases at V and 1 base at J; junction bases unmatched: 6. The CDR3 spans 17 residues. Germline V gives CDR1 SGDLS, CDR2 YYNGEE.